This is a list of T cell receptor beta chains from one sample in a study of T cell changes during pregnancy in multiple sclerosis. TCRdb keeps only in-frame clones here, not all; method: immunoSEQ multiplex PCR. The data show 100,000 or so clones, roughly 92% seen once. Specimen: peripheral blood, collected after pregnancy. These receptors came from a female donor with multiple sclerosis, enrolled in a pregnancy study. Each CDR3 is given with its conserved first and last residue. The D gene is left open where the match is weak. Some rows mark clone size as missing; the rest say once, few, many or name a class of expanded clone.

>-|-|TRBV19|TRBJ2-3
TGTGCCAGTAGTAAGCAGCTAGCGACAGATACGCAGTATTTT
CASSKQLATDTQYF
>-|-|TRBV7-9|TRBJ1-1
TGTGCCAGCAGCGAAGCCACTGAAGCTTTCTTT
CASSEATEAFF
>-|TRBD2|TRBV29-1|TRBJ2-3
TGCAGCGTTGAGGCCGGGACTAGCGGGAGCACAGATACGCAGTATTTT
CSVEAGTSGSTDTQYF
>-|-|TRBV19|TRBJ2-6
TGTGCCAGTAGTATGAGCGGGTCTGGGGCCAACGTCCTGACTTTC
CASSMSGSGANVLTF
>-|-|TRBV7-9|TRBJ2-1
TGTGCCAGCAGGGGGCCTGGGGCGGGGCTCACCTACAATGAGCAGTTCTTC
CASRGPGAGLTYNEQFF
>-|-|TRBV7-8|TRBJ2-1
TGTGCCAGCAGCTTACTTCGACTGGCTAAAGAGCAGTTCTTC
CASSLLRLAKEQFF
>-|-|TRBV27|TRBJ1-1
TGTGCCAGCAGTCACCTGGGAGGGGACACTGAAGCTTTCTTT
CASSHLGGDTEAFF
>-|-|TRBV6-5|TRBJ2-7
TGTGCCAGCAGTTCGGTTTACGAGCAGTACTTC
CASSSVYEQYF
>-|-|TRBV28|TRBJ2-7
TGTGCCAGCAGTCCCCAGCGGCCTCCCTACGAGCAGTACTTC
CASSPQRPPYEQYF
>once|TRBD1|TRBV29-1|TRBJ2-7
TGCAGCGTTCTACTTGCCACAGGGGTGTTTTACGAGCAGTACTTC
CSVLLATGVFYEQYF
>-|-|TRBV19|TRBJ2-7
TGTGCCACCGAGGGGGGGGAGAACTACGAGCAGTACTTC
CATEGGENYEQYF
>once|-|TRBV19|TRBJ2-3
TGTGCCAGTAGTCTTAGTCCCAGCACAGATACGCAGTATTTT
CASSLSPSTDTQYF
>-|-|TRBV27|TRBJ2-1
TGTGCCAGCAGGGGACTCAATCACTACAATGAGCAGTTCTTC
CASRGLNHYNEQFF
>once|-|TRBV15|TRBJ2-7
TGTGCCACCAGCAGAGGGGCTACCAGCTCCTACGAGCAGTACTTC
CATSRGATSSYEQYF
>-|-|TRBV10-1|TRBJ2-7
TGCGCCAGCAGTGAAACAGGGAGAGAGCAGTACTTC
CASSETGREQYF
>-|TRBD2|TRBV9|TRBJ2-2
TGTGCCAGCAGCGACCCACTAGCGGGAGAGGGGGAAAGCGCCGGGGAGCTGTTTTTT
CASSDPLAGEGESAGELFF
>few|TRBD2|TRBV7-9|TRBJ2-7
TGTGCCAGCAGACCGTCGGGGGGCGAGCAGTACTTC
CASRPSGGEQYF
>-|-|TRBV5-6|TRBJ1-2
TGTGCCAGCAGCGGGGGGGACATTCTTGGCTACACCTTC
CASSGGDILGYTF
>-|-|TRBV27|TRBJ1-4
TGTGCCAGCAGTTTATCGGGGCGAGAGAATGAAAAACTGTTTTTT
CASSLSGRENEKLFF
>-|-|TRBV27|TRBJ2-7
TGTGCCAGCAGTAGGCGGGAATTGTTCGAGCAGTACTTC
CASSRRELFEQYF
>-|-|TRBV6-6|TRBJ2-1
TGTGCCAGCAGTTACTCGCTTTTGAGCTCCTACAATGAGCAGTTCTTC
CASSYSLLSSYNEQFF
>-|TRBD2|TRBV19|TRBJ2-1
TGTGCCAGTAGTATGCCGGGACTAATAACAGAGCAGTTCTTC
CASSMPGLITEQFF
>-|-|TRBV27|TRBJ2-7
TGTGCCAGCAGCCCCCAGGGGCGACTCTCCTACGAGCAGTACTTC
CASSPQGRLSYEQYF
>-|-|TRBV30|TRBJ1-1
TGTGCCTGGACCCAGTATTTGAACACTGAAGCTTTCTTT
CAWTQYLNTEAFF
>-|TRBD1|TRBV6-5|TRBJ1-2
TGTGCCAGCGCGGGACAGGGGACGAACTATGGCTACACCTTC
CASAGQGTNYGYTF
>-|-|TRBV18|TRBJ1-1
TGTGCCAGCTCACCAGGTCTAAGGGGGACGAACACTGAAGCTTTCTTT
CASSPGLRGTNTEAFF
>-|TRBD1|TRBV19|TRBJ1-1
TGTGCCAGTAGTCCCTGGGAGACAGGGGGCCAGGGAGTGGAAGCTTTCTTT
CASSPWETGGQGVEAFF
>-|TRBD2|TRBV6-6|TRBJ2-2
TGTGCCAGCAGATCTACCGGGACTAGTTTCGCCGGGGAGCTGTTTTTT
CASRSTGTSFAGELFF
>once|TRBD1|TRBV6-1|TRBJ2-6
TGTGCCAGCAGTGCCGGACAGGCCTCTGGGGCCAACGTCCTGACTTTC
CASSAGQASGANVLTF
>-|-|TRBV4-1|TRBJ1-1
TGCGCCAGCAGCCAAGGACAGACGAACACTGAAGCTTTCTTT
CASSQGQTNTEAFF
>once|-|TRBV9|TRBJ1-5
TGTGCCAGCAGCGTAGACCCCAGCAGGGCCTATAGCAATCAGCCCCAGCATTTT
CASSVDPSRAYSNQPQHF
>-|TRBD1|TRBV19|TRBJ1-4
TGTGCCAGTAGGGCAGGGGGAACGAGTGAAAAACTGTTTTTT
CASRAGGTSEKLFF
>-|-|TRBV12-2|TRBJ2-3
TGTGCAAGTCGCCCCGGGCTAGCGGGGACAACAGATACGCAGTATTTT
CASRPGLAGTTDTQYF
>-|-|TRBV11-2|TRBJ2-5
TGTGCCAGCAGCCTGACTAAACCCTTCCAAGAGACCCAGTACTTC
CASSLTKPFQETQYF
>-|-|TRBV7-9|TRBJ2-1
TGTGCCAGCAGCCGTCCCCGGGACTCCTACAATGAGCAGTTCTTC
CASSRPRDSYNEQFF
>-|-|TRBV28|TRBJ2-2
TGTGCCAGCAGTTTATTCGACCGGGACATTACCACCGGGGAGCTGTTTTTT
CASSLFDRDITTGELFF
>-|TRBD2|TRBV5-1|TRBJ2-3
TGCGCCAGCAGCTTGGAGCGGGAGTCTAGCACAGATACGCAGTATTTT
CASSLERESSTDTQYF
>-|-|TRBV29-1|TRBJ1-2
TGCAGCGTTGCGTGGAGTAACTATGGCTACACCTTC
CSVAWSNYGYTF
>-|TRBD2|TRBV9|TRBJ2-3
TGTGCCAGCAGCGTAGGAGCGGGAGGTTGGGATACGCAGTATTTT
CASSVGAGGWDTQYF
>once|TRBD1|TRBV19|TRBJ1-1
TGTGCCAGTAGTATGACAGGGCTCGGCACTGAAGCTTTCTTT
CASSMTGLGTEAFF
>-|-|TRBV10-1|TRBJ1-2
TGCGCCAGCAGCATGGACAGAAACTATGGCTACACCTTC
CASSMDRNYGYTF
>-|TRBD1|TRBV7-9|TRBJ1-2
TGTGCCAGCAGCGCAATACAGGGGCCCTATGGCTACACCTTC
CASSAIQGPYGYTF
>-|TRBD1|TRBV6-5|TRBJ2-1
TGTGCCAGCAGTGCGGACAGGGCAAAGAACAATGAGCAGTTCTTC
CASSADRAKNNEQFF
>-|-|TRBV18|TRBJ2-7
TGTGCCAGCTCACCACTCGGGGACGAGCAGTACTTC
CASSPLGDEQYF
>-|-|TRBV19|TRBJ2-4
TGTGCCAGTAGTAGGGACACCTTAGCCAAAAACATTCAGTACTTC
CASSRDTLAKNIQYF
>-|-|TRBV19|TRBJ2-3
TGTGCTTCTCACGCGGGTACTTACACAGATACGCAGTATTTT
CASHAGTYTDTQYF
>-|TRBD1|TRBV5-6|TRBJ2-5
TGTGCCAGCAGCTTGGCATTTGGACAGGGCCCGGAGACCCAGTACTTC
CASSLAFGQGPETQYF
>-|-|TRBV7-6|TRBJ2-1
TGTGCCAGCAGCCCCTTGGCGGGGAGCTACAATGAGCAGTTCTTC
CASSPLAGSYNEQFF
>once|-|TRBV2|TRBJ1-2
TGTGCCAGCACCGCAGACTATGGCTACACCTTC
CASTADYGYTF
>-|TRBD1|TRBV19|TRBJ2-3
TGTGCCAGTGACAGGGGACAGGGAAGGGCAGATACGCAGTATTTT
CASDRGQGRADTQYF
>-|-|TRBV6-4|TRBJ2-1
TGTGCCAGCAGTGATGGGGCAGGGGATGAGCAGTTCTTC
CASSDGAGDEQFF
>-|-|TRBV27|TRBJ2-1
TGTGCCAGCAGTCTGAACAGGGTGGAGCAGTTCTTC
CASSLNRVEQFF
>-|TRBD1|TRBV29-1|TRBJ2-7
TGCAGCGCCGGACAGGCAAGCTCCTACGAGCAGTACTTC
CSAGQASSYEQYF
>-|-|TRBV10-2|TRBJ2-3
TGCGCCAGCAGTGCTGGCGGAAGCACAGATACGCAGTATTTT
CASSAGGSTDTQYF
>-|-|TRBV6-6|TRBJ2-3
TGTGCCAGCAGTTTTAATCAGGGGCGATCGGCAGATACGCAGTATTTT
CASSFNQGRSADTQYF
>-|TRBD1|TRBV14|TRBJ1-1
TGTGCCAGTACAGGGGCCACTGAAGCTTTCTTT
CASTGATEAFF
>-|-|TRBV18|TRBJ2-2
TGTGCCAGCTCAGAAGCCTTCACCGGGGAGCTGTTTTTT
CASSEAFTGELFF
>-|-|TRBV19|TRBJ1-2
TGTGCCAGTAGCACCAAAGGGGCCTTTAACTATGGCTACACCTTC
CASSTKGAFNYGYTF
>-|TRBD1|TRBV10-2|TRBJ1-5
TGCGCCAGCAGGCCGACAGGGGGCAATCAGCCCCAGCATTTT
CASRPTGGNQPQHF
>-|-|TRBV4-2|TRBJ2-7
TGTGCCAGCAGCCAAGGTTGGGCCGGGGTCGAGCAGTACTTC
CASSQGWAGVEQYF